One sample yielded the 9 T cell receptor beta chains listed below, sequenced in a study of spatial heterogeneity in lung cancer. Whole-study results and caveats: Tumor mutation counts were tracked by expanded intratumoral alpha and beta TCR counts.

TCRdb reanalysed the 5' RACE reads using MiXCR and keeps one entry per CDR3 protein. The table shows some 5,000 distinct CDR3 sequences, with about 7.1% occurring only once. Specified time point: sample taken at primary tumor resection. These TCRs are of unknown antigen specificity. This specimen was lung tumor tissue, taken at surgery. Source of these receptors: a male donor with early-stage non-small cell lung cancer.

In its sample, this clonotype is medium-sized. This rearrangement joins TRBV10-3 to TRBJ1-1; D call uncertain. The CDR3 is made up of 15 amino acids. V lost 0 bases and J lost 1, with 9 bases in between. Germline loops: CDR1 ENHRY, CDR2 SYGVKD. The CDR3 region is CAISESTYRNTEAFF. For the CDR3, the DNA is TGTGCCATCAGTGAGTCTACCTACCGGAACACTGAAGCTTTCTTT.

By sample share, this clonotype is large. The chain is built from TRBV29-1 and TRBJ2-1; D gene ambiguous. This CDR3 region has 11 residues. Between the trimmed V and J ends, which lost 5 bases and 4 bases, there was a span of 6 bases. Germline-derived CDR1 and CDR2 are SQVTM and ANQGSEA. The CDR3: CSVPSYNEQFF. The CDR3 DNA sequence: TGCAGCGTTCCCTCTTACAATGAGCAGTTCTTC.

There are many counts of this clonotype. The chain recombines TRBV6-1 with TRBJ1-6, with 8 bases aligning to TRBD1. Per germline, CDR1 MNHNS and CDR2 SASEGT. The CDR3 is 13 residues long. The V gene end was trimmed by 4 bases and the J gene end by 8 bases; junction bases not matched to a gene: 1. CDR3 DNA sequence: TGTGCCAGCAGTGCACAGGGGGATTCACCCCTCCACTTT. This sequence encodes CASSAQGDSPLHF.

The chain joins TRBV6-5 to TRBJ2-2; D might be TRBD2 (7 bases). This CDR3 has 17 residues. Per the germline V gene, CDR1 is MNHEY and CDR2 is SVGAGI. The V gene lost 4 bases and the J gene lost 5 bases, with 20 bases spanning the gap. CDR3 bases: TGTGCCAGCAGTTCGCCCAATAGGGGGGGCCTTACCGGGGAGCTGTTTTTT. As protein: CASSSPNRGGLTGELFF.

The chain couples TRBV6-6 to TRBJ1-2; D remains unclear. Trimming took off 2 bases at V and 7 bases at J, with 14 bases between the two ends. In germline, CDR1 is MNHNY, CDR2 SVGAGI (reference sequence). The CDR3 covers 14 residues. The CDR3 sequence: CASSYERITPGYTF. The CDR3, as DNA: TGTGCCAGCAGTTACGAAAGGATTACTCCTGGCTACACCTTC.

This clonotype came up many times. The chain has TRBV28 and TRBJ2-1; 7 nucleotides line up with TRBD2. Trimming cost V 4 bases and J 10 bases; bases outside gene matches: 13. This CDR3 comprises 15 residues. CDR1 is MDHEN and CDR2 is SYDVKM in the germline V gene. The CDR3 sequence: CASSSPGLPSEEQFF. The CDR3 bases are TGTGCCAGCAGTTCTCCGGGACTACCTTCGGAGGAGCAGTTCTTC.

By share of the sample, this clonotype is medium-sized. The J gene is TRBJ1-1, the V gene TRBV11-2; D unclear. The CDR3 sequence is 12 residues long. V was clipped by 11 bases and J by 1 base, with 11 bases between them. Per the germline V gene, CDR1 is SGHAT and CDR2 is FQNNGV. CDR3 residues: CADSDGNTEAFF. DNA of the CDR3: TGTGCCGACTCGGACGGGAACACTGAAGCTTTCTTT.

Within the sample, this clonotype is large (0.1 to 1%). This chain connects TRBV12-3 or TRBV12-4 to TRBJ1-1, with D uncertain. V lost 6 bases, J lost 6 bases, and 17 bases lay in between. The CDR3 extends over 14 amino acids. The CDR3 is CASRAGSWSSEAFF. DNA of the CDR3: TGTGCCAGCAGAGCCGGGTCTTGGAGCTCTGAAGCTTTCTTT.

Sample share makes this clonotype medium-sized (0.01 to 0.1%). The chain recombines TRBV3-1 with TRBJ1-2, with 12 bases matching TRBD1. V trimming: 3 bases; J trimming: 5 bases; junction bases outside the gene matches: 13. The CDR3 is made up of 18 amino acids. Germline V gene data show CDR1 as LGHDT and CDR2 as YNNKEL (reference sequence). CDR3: CASSHSGTGGDLSYGYTF. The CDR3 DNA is TGTGCCAGCAGCCATTCCGGGACAGGGGGCGATTTGTCGTATGGCTACACCTTC.